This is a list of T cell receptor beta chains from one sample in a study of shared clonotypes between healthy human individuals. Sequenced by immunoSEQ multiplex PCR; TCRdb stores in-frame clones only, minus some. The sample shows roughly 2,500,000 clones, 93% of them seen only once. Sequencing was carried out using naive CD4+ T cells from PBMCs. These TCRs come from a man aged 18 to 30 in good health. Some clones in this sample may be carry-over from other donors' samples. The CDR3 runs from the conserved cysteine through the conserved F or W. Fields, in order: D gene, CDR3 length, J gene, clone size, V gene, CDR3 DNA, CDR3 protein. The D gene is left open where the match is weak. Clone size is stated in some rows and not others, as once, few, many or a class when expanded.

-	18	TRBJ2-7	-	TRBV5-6	TGTGCCAGCAGCTTGTATATGGGTGGGGGACACCAACCCTACGAGCAGTACTTC	CASSLYMGGGHQPYEQYF
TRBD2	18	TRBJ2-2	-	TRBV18	TGTGCCAGCTCACCGAATCCCGGGACTAGCGGAAACACCGGGGAGCTGTTTTTT	CASSPNPGTSGNTGELFF
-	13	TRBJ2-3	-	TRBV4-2	TGTGCCAGCAGCATTCGAGGCACAGATACGCAGTATTTT	CASSIRGTDTQYF
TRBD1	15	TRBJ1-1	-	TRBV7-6	TGTGCCAGCAGCTTGGGGGACAGGGGGAACACTGAAGCTTTCTTT	CASSLGDRGNTEAFF
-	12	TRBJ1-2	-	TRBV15	TGTGCCACCAGCAGAGCTTCTAGTGGCTACACCTTC	CATSRASSGYTF
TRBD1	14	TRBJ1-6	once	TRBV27	TGTGCCAGCAGTTACGACAGGGTTAATTCACCCCTCCACTTT	CASSYDRVNSPLHF
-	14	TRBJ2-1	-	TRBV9	TGTGCCAGCAGCGCCCCCGGGTGGATGAATGAGCAGTTCTTC	CASSAPGWMNEQFF
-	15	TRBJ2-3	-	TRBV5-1	TGCGCCAGCAGCCTAGGACAGAGCGACACAGATACGCAGTATTTT	CASSLGQSDTDTQYF
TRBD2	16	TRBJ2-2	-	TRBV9	TGTGCCAGCAGCGTAGCACTAGCGGGATCGAACGGGGAGCTGTTTTTT	CASSVALAGSNGELFF
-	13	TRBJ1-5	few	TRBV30	TGTGCCTGGAGTGACATACGGGGCCAGCCCCAGCATTTT	CAWSDIRGQPQHF
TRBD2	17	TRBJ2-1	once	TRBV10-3	TGTGCCATCAGTGAGTCCCTAGCGGGAGCAGGCTACAATGAGCAGTTCTTC	CAISESLAGAGYNEQFF
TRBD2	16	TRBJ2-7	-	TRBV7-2	TGTGCCAGCAGCACCCCCGGGACTAGCGGGACCCACGAGCAGTACTTC	CASSTPGTSGTHEQYF
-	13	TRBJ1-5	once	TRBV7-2	TGTGCCAGCAGCCCAGGGATCGATCAGCCCCAGCATTTT	CASSPGIDQPQHF
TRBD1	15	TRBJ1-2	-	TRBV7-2	TGTGCCAGCAGCTTGACAGGGGGCGCCGGCTATGGCTACACCTTC	CASSLTGGAGYGYTF
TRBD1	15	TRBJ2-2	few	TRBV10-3	TGTGCCATCAGTACCGGGACAGGGGACACCGGGGAGCTGTTTTTT	CAISTGTGDTGELFF
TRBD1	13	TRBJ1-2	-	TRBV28	TGTGCCAGCAGAGAAGGGGGCGGAAATGGCTACACCTTC	CASREGGGNGYTF
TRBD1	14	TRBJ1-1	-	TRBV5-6	TGTGCCAGCAGTCCGCAGGGGGCGCGAACTGAAGCTTTCTTT	CASSPQGARTEAFF
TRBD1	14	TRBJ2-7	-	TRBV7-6	TGTGCCAGCAGCCACACAGGGGCGAGAAACGAGCAGTACTTC	CASSHTGARNEQYF
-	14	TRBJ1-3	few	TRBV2	TGTGCCAGCAGTCCAATCGGGCAGGGTTACACCATATATTTT	CASSPIGQGYTIYF
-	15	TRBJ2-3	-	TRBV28	TGTGCCAGCAGTTTTCCCGCTAGAAACACAGATACGCAGTATTTT	CASSFPARNTDTQYF
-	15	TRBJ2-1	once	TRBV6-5	TGTGCCAGCAGACAAAGTCGGACTGCGTCCAATGAGCAGTTCTTC	CASRQSRTASNEQFF
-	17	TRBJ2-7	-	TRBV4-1	TGCGCCAGCAGCCAAGACCACGGGGGCCGGGCGGTGGACGAGCAGTACTTC	CASSQDHGGRAVDEQYF
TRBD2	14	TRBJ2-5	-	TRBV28	TGTGCCAGTGCGGGGGGCGGGAGTCAAGAGACCCAGTACTTC	CASAGGGSQETQYF
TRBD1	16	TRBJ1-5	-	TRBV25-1	TGTGCCAGCAGTGAGTCCGGGACAGCAAAGAATCAGCCCCAGCATTTT	CASSESGTAKNQPQHF
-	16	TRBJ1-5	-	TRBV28	TGTGCCAGCAGGAGCCCCCGGGGCCTTTATCATCAGCCCCAGCATTTT	CASRSPRGLYHQPQHF
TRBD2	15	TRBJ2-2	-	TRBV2	TGTGCCAGCAGTGAGACTAGCGGGCGGTCCGGGGAGCTGTTTTTT	CASSETSGRSGELFF
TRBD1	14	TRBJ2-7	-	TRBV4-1	TGCGCCAGCAGCCAACCGGGACAGAGCTACGAGCAGTACTTC	CASSQPGQSYEQYF
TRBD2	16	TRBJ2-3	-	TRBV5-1	TGCGCCAGCAGCTTGCAAAGCGGGAGGGGAACAGATACGCAGTATTTT	CASSLQSGRGTDTQYF
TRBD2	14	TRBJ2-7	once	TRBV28	TGTGCCAGCGGGCCTACTAGCGGGAGCTACGAGCAGTACTTC	CASGPTSGSYEQYF
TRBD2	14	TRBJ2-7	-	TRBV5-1	TGCGCCAGCAGCGACACAAGCGGGAGCCACGAGCAGTACTTC	CASSDTSGSHEQYF
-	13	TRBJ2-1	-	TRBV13	TGTGCCAGCAGCTTTCGGCGGAGCAATGAGCAGTTCTTC	CASSFRRSNEQFF
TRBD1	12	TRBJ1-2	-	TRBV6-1	TGTGCCAGCAGGGGACAGGACTATGGCTACACCTTC	CASRGQDYGYTF
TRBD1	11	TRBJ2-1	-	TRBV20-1	TGCAGTGCAGGGGGCCAGGATGAGCAGTTCTTC	CSAGGQDEQFF
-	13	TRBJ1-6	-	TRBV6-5	TGTGCCAGCAGTTACCCCCAGGGTTCACCCCTCCACTTT	CASSYPQGSPLHF
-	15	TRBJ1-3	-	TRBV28	TGTGCCAGCAGTGCGACCGGGAGGGGGGGAAACACCATATATTTT	CASSATGRGGNTIYF
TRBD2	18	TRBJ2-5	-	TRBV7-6	TGTGCCAGCAGCTTAGTGACGGCTACTAGCGCTCAGCGGGAGACCCAGTACTTC	CASSLVTATSAQRETQYF
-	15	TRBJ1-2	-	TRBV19	TGTGCCAGTAGTACCGAACGGGACGGAGCCTATGGCTACACCTTC	CASSTERDGAYGYTF
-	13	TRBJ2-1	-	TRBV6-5	TGTGCCAGCAGTTATGGTTGGGGTAATGAGCAGTTCTTC	CASSYGWGNEQFF
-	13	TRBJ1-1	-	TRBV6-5	TGTGCCAGCAGTTACTCCGGGGGGACCGATCGCTTCTTT	CASSYSGGTDRFF
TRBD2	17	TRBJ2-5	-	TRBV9	TGTGCCAGCAGCTCCGGGACTAGCCAAGGGGGTGGAGAGACCCAGTACTTC	CASSSGTSQGGGETQYF
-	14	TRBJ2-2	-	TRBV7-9	TGTGCCAGCAGGGAGACAGCGAACACCGGGGAGCTGTTTTTT	CASRETANTGELFF
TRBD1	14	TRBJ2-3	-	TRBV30	TGTGCCTGGAGTGTAACAGGGGTCACAGATACGCAGTATTTT	CAWSVTGVTDTQYF
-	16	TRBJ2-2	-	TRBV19	TGTGCCAGTAGTATAGCGGGCAGGAGTATAACCGGGGAGCTGTTTTTT	CASSIAGRSITGELFF
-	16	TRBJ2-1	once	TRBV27	TGTGCCAGCACCTTTCTAGCGAGGAGAAACTACAATGAGCAGTTCTTC	CASTFLARRNYNEQFF
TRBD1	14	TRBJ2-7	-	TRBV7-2	TGTGCCAGCAGCCCGTGGACAGGGGGCTACGAGCAGTACTTC	CASSPWTGGYEQYF
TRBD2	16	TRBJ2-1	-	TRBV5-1	TGCGCCAGCAGCTCCCTGCCGAGCGGGAGCAGGGATGAGCAGTTCTTC	CASSSLPSGSRDEQFF
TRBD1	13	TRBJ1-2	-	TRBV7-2	TGTGCCAGCAGCCAGGACAGGCTGGGTGGCTACACCTTC	CASSQDRLGGYTF
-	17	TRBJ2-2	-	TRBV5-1	TGCGCCAGCAGCTTGGCCGGGGGGCTAGGGAACACCGGGGAGCTGTTTTTT	CASSLAGGLGNTGELFF
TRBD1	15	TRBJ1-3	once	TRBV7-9	TGTGCCAGCAGCCCCGGACAGGGGGCTGGAAACACCATATATTTT	CASSPGQGAGNTIYF
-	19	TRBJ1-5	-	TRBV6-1	TGTGCCAGCAGTGAATTGAACAGGCGCTCAGGATATAGCAATCAGCCCCAGCATTTT	CASSELNRRSGYSNQPQHF
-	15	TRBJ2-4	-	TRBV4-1	TGCGCCAGCAGCCAAGGGGGGTTAGCCAAAAACATTCAGTACTTC	CASSQGGLAKNIQYF
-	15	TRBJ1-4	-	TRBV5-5	TGTGCCAGCAGCTTGGCGAGGCCAACTAATGAAAAACTGTTTTTT	CASSLARPTNEKLFF
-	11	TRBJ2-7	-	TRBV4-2	TGTGCCAGCAGCCAAGTTAACGAGCAGTACTTC	CASSQVNEQYF